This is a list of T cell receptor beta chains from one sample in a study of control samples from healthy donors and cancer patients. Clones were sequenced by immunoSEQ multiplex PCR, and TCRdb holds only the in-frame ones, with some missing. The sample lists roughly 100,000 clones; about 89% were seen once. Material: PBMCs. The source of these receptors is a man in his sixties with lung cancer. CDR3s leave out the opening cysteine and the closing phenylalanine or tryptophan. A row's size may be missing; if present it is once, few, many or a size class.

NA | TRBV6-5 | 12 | ASSYAGSGQPQH
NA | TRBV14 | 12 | ASSQGVNTDTQY
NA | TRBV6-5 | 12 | ASSLDRGRGEQF
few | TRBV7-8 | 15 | ASSSSLLSGRYNEQF
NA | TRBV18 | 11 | ASSQGWDTEAF
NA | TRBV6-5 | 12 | ASRGQGAAYEQF
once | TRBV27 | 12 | ASSFRQRNGEAF
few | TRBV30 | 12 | AWSRLDSSYEQY
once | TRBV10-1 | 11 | ASSVNILGELF
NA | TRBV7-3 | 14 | ASSHPTRLNTGELF
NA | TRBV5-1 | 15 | ASSLPGQVTSQETQY
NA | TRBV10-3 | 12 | AISVEGITDTQY
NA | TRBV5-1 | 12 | ASSIQVAENEQF
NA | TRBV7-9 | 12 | ASSLDLETGELF
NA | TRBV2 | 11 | ASSDQGNQPQH
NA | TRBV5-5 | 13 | ASSLEAGGLNEQF
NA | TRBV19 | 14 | ASSIGLGQENYGYT
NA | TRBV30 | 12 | AWEGTSGVGTQY
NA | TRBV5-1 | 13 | ASRTSGGAEETQY
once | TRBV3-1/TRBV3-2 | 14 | ASSQVGSGQQETQY
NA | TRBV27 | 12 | ASSRMGSNQPQH
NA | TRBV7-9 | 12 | ASSLTGANYGYT
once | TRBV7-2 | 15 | ASSSNAWGFITGELF
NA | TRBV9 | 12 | ASSVAGLNTEAF
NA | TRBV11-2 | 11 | ASSLDMNYGYT
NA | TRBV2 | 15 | ASSEALRWGGAGELF
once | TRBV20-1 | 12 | SASPNSLIYGYT
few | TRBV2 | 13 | ASVLAGKYQETQY
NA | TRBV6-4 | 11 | ASSSVAGNTIY
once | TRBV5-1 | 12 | ASSLAGPGETQY
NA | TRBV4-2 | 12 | ASSLERANYGYT
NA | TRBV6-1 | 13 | ASSDGGPANEKLF
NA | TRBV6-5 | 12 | ASNELDRDYGYT
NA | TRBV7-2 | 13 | ASQLFHVSNQPQH
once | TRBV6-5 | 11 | ASRSDSNQPQH